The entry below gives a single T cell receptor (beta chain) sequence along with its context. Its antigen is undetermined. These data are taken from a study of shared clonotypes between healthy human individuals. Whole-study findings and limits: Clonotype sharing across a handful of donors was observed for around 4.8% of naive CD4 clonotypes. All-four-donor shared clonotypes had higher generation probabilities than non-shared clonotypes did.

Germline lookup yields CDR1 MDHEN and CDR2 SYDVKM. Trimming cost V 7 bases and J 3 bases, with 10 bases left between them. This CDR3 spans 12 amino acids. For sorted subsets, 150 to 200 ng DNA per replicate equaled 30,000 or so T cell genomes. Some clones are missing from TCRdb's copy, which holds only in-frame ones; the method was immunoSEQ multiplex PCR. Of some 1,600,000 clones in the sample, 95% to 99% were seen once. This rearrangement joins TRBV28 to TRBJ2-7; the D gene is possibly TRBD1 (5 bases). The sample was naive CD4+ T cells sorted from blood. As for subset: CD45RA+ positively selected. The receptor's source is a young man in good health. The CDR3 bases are TGTGCCAGCAAGAGTCAGGGCTACGAGCAGTACTTC. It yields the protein CASKSQGYEQYF. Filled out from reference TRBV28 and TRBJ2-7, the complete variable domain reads DVKVTQSSRYLVKRTGEKVFLECVQDMDHENMFWYRQDPGLGLRLIYFSYDVKMKEKGDIPEGYSVSREKKERFSLILESASTNQTSMYLCASKSQGYEQYFGPGTRLTVT.